This passage covers 20 T cell receptor beta chains from one sample sequenced in a study of shared clonotypes between healthy human individuals. Repertoires were generated with immunoSEQ multiplex PCR, while TCRdb's copy carries only in-frame clones and drops some. The sample yields 150,000 to 200,000 clones, around 63% seen once. The sequenced sample consisted of memory CD4+ T cells sorted from blood. Subset reported: CD45RA-negative fraction. The receptors come from a young man in good health.

V is TRBV28 and J is TRBJ1-2; D remains ambiguous. The ends were cut back, 7 bases at V and 7 bases at J, with 7 bases in the middle. The V gene's germline CDR1 is MDHEN and CDR2 SYDVKM. The CDR3 loop spans 10 amino acids. CDR3 bases: TGTGCCAGCAAGAAGGTTGGCTACACCTTC. Its protein product is CASKKVGYTF.

CDR3 nucleotide sequence: TGTGCCAGCAGCCAGCGGGGGGCTCACGAAAAACTGTTTTTT. Translating it yields CASSQRGAHEKLFF. The genes are TRBV6-1 and TRBJ1-4, with D maybe TRBD1 (6 bases). CDR1 is MNHNS and CDR2 is SASEGT in the germline V gene. The V gene lost 6 bases and the J gene lost 8 bases, with 16 bases spanning the gap. This CDR3 spans 14 amino acids.

The chain combines TRBV7-6 with TRBJ2-2, with 13 bases that match TRBD2. CDR1 SGHVS and CDR2 FNYEAQ come from the germline V gene. Trimming at V came to 1 base and at J to 8 bases, leaving 4 bases not matched to a gene. This CDR3 contains 16 residues. This CDR3 is CASSLGTSGSSGELFF. The DNA for the CDR3 is TGTGCCAGCAGCTTAGGGACTAGCGGGAGTTCGGGGGAGCTGTTTTTT.

The chain recombines TRBV28 with TRBJ2-2; 9 bases match TRBD1. This CDR3 contains 15 residues. Trimming removed 5 bases from V and 6 bases from J; junction bases left unmatched: 7. CDR1 and CDR2 (germline): MDHEN, SYDVKM. CDR3 protein: CASSPDRGRAGELFF. CDR3 bases: TGTGCCAGCAGTCCCGACAGGGGGAGGGCCGGGGAGCTGTTTTTT. The full variable domain, in which reference TRBV28 and TRBJ2-2 provide the parts outside the CDR3, is DVKVTQSSRYLVKRTGEKVFLECVQDMDHENMFWYRQDPGLGLRLIYFSYDVKMKEKGDIPEGYSVSREKKERFSLILESASTNQTSMYLCASSPDRGRAGELFFGEGSRLTVL.

This sequence joins TRBV5-1 and TRBJ2-1, with D perhaps being TRBD1 or TRBD2 (6 bases each). The CDR3 contains 15 residues. Trimming pared 3 bases from V and 1 base from J, leaving 11 bases between. The germline V gene encodes CDR1 SGHRS and CDR2 YFSETQ. The CDR3 coding sequence is TGCGCCAGCAGCTGGGGGGCGGGATCCTACAATGAGCAGTTCTTC. Translating gives CASSWGAGSYNEQFF.

The rearrangement uses TRBV5-6 and TRBJ2-3; D assignment may be TRBD1 or TRBD2 (5 bases each). The V gene lost 1 base and the J gene lost 7 bases, with 19 bases spanning the gap. Per germline, CDR1 SGHDT and CDR2 YYEEEE. CDR3 length: 16 residues. The CDR3 spells CASSLYSGTPVNTQYF. The CDR3 nucleotides are TGTGCCAGCAGCTTGTATTCCGGGACGCCCGTGAATACGCAGTATTTT.

This clone came up a few times. V and J are TRBV27 and TRBJ2-1, with 8 bases aligning to TRBD2. From germline, CDR1 is MNHEY and CDR2 SMNVEV (reference sequence). J was trimmed by 4 bases and V by 6 bases; bases with no gene match: 14. The CDR3 has 17 residues. CDR3 amino acids: CASSRRSGRGGYNEQFF. The CDR3 DNA reads as TGTGCCAGCAGCCGCCGAAGCGGGAGAGGGGGGTACAATGAGCAGTTCTTC.

This clone is a singleton in its sample. The gene calls are TRBV30 and TRBJ2-1; the D gene is possibly TRBD2 (7 bases). V lost 3 bases to trimming and J lost 7 bases, with 13 bases between them. This CDR3 region has 13 residues. The germline V gene has CDR1 GTSNPN and CDR2 SVGIG (reference sequence). The chain's CDR3 is CAWSRGAENEQFF. The CDR3 DNA reads as TGTGCCTGGAGCCGGGGGGCGGAGAATGAGCAGTTCTTC.

Of note for this clone: Within the sample, other DNA sequences also encode this same CDR3. The genes are TRBV15 and TRBJ2-3, with 12 positions matching TRBD2. Trimming cost V 1 base and J 4 bases; bases outside gene matches: 3. CDR1 is LNHNV and CDR2 is YYDKDF in the germline V gene (reference sequence). This CDR3 has 16 amino acids. The CDR3 region is CATSRGTSGRSDTQYF. CDR3 sequence (DNA): TGTGCCACCAGCAGAGGAACTAGCGGGAGGTCAGATACGCAGTATTTT.

V usage is TRBV30 and J usage is TRBJ2-1, with D unresolved. Trimming took off 2 bases at V and 9 bases at J, with 14 bases between the two ends. The CDR3 extends over 13 amino acids. CDR1 and CDR2 from the germline V gene are GTSNPN and SVGIG (reference sequence). This chain's CDR3 is CAWSFSSASEQFF. Written as DNA, the CDR3 is TGTGCCTGGAGTTTCTCGTCAGCAAGTGAGCAGTTCTTC.

The V gene is TRBV5-4, the J gene TRBJ2-3, with 10 bases that match TRBD2. The CDR3 runs to 17 residues. Germline trimming cut 2 bases from V and 4 bases from J; bases unmatched to any gene: 10. CDR1 SGHNT and CDR2 YYREEE come from the germline V gene (reference sequence). The CDR3 sequence: CASSFKAGGVRPDTQYF. CDR3 DNA sequence: TGTGCCAGCAGCTTTAAAGCGGGGGGGGTTAGGCCAGATACGCAGTATTTT.

The sample holds a few counts of this clone. The CDR3 loop is CASSGTPSGTGGTQYF. The CDR3 DNA follows: TGTGCCAGCAGTGGGACCCCTAGCGGGACGGGAGGGACCCAGTACTTC. The gene calls are TRBV2 and TRBJ2-5; the match to TRBD2 covers 9 bases. The length of the CDR3 is 16 residues. V lost 4 bases to trimming and J lost 7 bases; unmatched junction nucleotides: 13. Germline lookup yields CDR1 SNHLY and CDR2 FYNNEI.

V and J are TRBV6-1 and TRBJ2-1; D is possibly TRBD1 or TRBD2 (5 bases each). Germline CDR1 and CDR2: MNHNS and SASEGT. The V gene lost 4 bases and the J gene lost 4 bases, with 14 bases spanning the gap. This CDR3 contains 15 residues. Here the CDR3 DNA reads TGTGCCAGCAGTGTCCGGGACGGCGAGTACAATGAGCAGTTCTTC. Protein: CASSVRDGEYNEQFF.

This chain uses TRBV29-1 with TRBJ2-7; 12 nucleotides agree with TRBD2. Germline V CDR1 and CDR2: SQVTM, ANQGSEA. V was clipped by 4 bases and J by 6 bases; unmatched bases: 13. The CDR3 runs to 16 residues. The CDR3 reads CSVAHLAGGGRGEQYF. The CDR3 nucleotides read TGCAGCGTTGCCCATCTAGCGGGAGGGGGCCGGGGCGAGCAGTACTTC.

This rearrangement joins TRBV18 to TRBJ2-5; no firm D call. V lost 2 bases to trimming and J lost 1 base, with 11 bases between them. Germline lookup yields CDR1 KGHSH and CDR2 LQKENI. The CDR3 is 15 residues long. CDR3 DNA: TGTGCCAGCTCACCAGCGCAGATGAGCCAAGAGACCCAGTACTTC. Translation: CASSPAQMSQETQYF.

V usage is TRBV7-9 and J usage is TRBJ1-4, with D possibly matching TRBD1 (5 bases). The CDR3 contains 15 residues. V was pared by 5 bases and J by 8 bases, with 18 bases between. Germline assignment: CDR1 SEHNR and CDR2 FQNEAQ (reference sequence). CDR3 nucleotides: TGTGCCAGCAGCCTAGGGGTGCTCTCATTGGAAAAACTGTTTTTT. Protein product: CASSLGVLSLEKLFF.

The chain has TRBV7-8 and TRBJ2-7; D unresolved. The CDR3 totals 12 residues. The V gene's germline CDR1 is SGHVS and CDR2 FQNEAQ. With 5 bases removed from V and 1 base from J, the gap between germline ends came to 6 bases. The CDR3 coding sequence is TGTGCCAGCAGCAGCGTGTCCTACGAGCAGTACTTC. Residues: CASSSVSYEQYF.

The chain is built from TRBV6-6 and TRBJ2-7, with D unclear. There are 13 residues in the CDR3. V dropped 1 base and J dropped 2 bases, with 6 bases sitting between them. Germline V gives CDR1 MNHNY, CDR2 SVGAGI (reference sequence). The CDR3 loop reads CASSYFRPYEQYF. The DNA for the CDR3 is TGTGCCAGCAGTTACTTCCGACCCTACGAGCAGTACTTC.

This clone was recorded once. This chain uses TRBV7-2 with TRBJ1-1; D is perhaps TRBD1 (6 bases). Looked up from germline, CDR1 is SGHTA and CDR2 is FQGNSA. This CDR3 is built from 12 residues. V dropped 9 bases and J dropped 5 bases, with 13 bases sitting between them. As DNA, the CDR3 is TGTGCCAGTGGAGGGGGGGCGACTGAAGCTTTCTTT. Protein product: CASGGGATEAFF.

The V gene is TRBV11-2, the J gene TRBJ2-1; TRBD2 is a possible D gene (5 bases). Between the trimmed V and J ends, which lost 2 bases and 9 bases, there was a span of 11 bases. Germline V lookup: CDR1 SGHAT, CDR2 FQNNGV. The CDR3 covers 13 residues. As DNA, the CDR3 is TGTGCCAGCAGCTTATCTAGACGGGGTGAGCAGTTCTTC. It codes for CASSLSRRGEQFF.